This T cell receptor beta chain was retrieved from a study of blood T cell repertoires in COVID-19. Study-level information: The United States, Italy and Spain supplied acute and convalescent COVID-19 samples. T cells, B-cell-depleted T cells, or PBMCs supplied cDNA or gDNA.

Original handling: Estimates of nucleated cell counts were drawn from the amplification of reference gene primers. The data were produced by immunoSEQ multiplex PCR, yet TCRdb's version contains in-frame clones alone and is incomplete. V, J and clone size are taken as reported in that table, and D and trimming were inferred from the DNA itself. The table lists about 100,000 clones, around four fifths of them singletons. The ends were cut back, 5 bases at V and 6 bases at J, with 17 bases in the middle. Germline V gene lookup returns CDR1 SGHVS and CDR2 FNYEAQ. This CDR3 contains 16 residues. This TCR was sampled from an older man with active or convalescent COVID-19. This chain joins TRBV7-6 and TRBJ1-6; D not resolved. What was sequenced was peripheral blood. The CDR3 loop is CASSPSQISPNSPLHF. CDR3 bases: TGTGCCAGCAGCCCGTCACAGATCTCCCCTAATTCACCCCTCCACTTT.